One sample yielded the 30 T cell receptor beta chains listed below, sequenced in a study of radiotherapy plus CTLA-4 blockade in lung cancer. The data were produced by immunoSEQ multiplex PCR, yet TCRdb's version contains in-frame clones alone and is incomplete. The sample consists of 48,000 or so clones, roughly 81% of them appearing once. This material consisted of peripheral blood, taken from a patient treated with radiotherapy plus ipilimumab. These receptors originate from a human donor with non-small cell lung cancer whose response to radiotherapy plus ipilimumab could not be evaluated.

The gene calls are TRBV5-4 and TRBJ2-1; TRBD2 matches 11 bases. V lost 5 bases, J lost 6 bases, and 7 bases stayed unmatched. Looked up from germline, CDR1 is SGHNT and CDR2 is YYREEE (reference sequence). The CDR3 contains 15 residues. As DNA, the CDR3 is TGTGCCAGCAGAACAACTAGCGGGAGTTCCAATGAGCAGTTCTTC. Protein product: CASRTTSGSSNEQFF.

The chain combines TRBV11-2 with TRBJ2-2; D gene ambiguous. The V end was cut by 3 bases, the J end by 6 bases, with 8 bases between. Germline CDR1 SGHAT, CDR2 FQNNGV. CDR3 length: 13 residues. CDR3 amino acids: CASSFSFPGELFF. The CDR3 bases are TGTGCCAGCAGCTTTTCGTTCCCCGGGGAGCTGTTTTTT.

The chain joins TRBV6-1 to TRBJ2-1, with 7 bases identical to TRBD2. V dropped 4 bases and J dropped 8; count of bases not matched to a gene: 11. Per the germline V gene, CDR1 is MNHNS and CDR2 is SASEGT. The CDR3 sequence is 15 residues long. The CDR3 DNA follows: TGTGCCAGCAGTGTTGGGGGGGAGCGAATCTATGAGCAGTTCTTC. It is translated as CASSVGGERIYEQFF.

The chain joins TRBV15 to TRBJ2-3; 14 nucleotides line up with TRBD2. The CDR3 sequence is 18 residues long. V dropped 0 bases and J dropped 7; count of bases not matched to a gene: 9. The V gene's germline CDR1 is LNHNV and CDR2 YYDKDF (reference sequence). The CDR3 loop is CATSRDRRLAGGLNTQYF. The DNA of the CDR3 is TGTGCCACCAGCAGAGATCGCCGACTAGCGGGAGGGCTAAATACGCAGTATTTT.

The J gene is TRBJ2-2, the V gene TRBV28; 7 bases match TRBD1. Germline V gives CDR1 MDHEN, CDR2 SYDVKM. V shed 4 bases, J shed 7 bases, and the junction held 6 bases outside the gene matches. The CDR3 is made up of 14 amino acids. In DNA form, the CDR3 reads TGTGCCAGCAGTTACACAGGGGTTATCGGGGAGCTGTTTTTT. Translation gives CASSYTGVIGELFF.

CDR3 nucleotide sequence: TGTGCCAGCAGTAAACAGGGTGAATACACCTTC. This translates into CASSKQGEYTF. The chain carries TRBV6-5 and TRBJ1-2; D possibly corresponds to TRBD1 (6 bases). The V end lost 5 bases, the J end lost 11 bases, and 12 bases lay between the germline ends. Looked up from germline, CDR1 is MNHEY and CDR2 is SVGAGI. The CDR3 is made up of 11 amino acids.

V gene TRBV5-1 combines with J gene TRBJ2-1, with D perhaps TRBD2 (6 bases). Germline-derived CDR1 and CDR2 are SGHRS and YFSETQ. The CDR3 runs 15 residues. V dropped 0 bases and J dropped 8 bases, with 15 bases sitting between them. CDR3: CASSLARGGLDEQFF. DNA of the CDR3: TGCGCCAGCAGCTTGGCTAGGGGAGGCCTCGATGAGCAGTTCTTC.

The CDR3 bases are TGTGCCAGCAGGAAACGGGGTGCCTACGAGCAGTACTTC. Protein: CASRKRGAYEQYF. The rearrangement joins TRBV11-2 to TRBJ2-7, with D possibly TRBD2 on 5 matching bases. Trimming shortened V by 6 bases and J by 2 bases, and 11 bases separated the two germline ends. The length of the CDR3 is 13 residues. CDR1 SGHAT and CDR2 FQNNGV come from the germline V gene.

The chain joins TRBV23-1 to TRBJ1-1; 7 bases are a match to TRBD1. TRBV23-1 qualifies as an ORF whose function is uncertain. J gave up 4 bases and V 6 bases, and 11 bases lay outside the gene matches. The CDR3 contains 15 residues. CDR3 residues: CASSYPRQGGTEAFF. The CDR3 DNA is TGCGCCAGCAGCTACCCGCGACAGGGCGGCACTGAAGCTTTCTTT.

The chain has TRBV28 and TRBJ2-7; maybe TRBD2 (6 bases). The CDR3 is 15 residues long. Trimming stripped 7 bases from V and 5 bases from J, with 21 bases between. Germline V gene data show CDR1 as MDHEN and CDR2 as SYDVKM. The CDR3 loop is CASTPGWRGKDEQYF. In DNA form, the CDR3 reads TGTGCCAGCACCCCTGGGTGGAGGGGTAAGGACGAGCAGTACTTC.

The chain recombines TRBV5-8 with TRBJ2-3; D gene ambiguous. Germline values: CDR1 SGHTS, CDR2 YDEGEE. This CDR3 region has 15 residues. V dropped 0 bases and J dropped 2 bases, with 10 bases sitting between them. The CDR3 sequence is CASSLGGGITDTQYF. DNA of the CDR3: TGTGCCAGCAGCTTGGGTGGCGGAATCACAGATACGCAGTATTTT.

The chain is built from TRBV9 and TRBJ1-1; D is unclear. The CDR3 contains 14 residues. CDR1 is SGDLS and CDR2 is YYNGEE in the germline V gene. V was cut by 0 bases and J by 1 base, with 7 bases left in between. The CDR3 is CASSVDEGNTEAFF. As DNA, the CDR3 is TGTGCCAGCAGCGTAGATGAGGGGAACACTGAAGCTTTCTTT.

This chain uses TRBV7-3 with TRBJ1-2, with 8 nucleotides matching TRBD1. After removal of 4 bases from V and 6 bases from J, the junction contained 7 bases not matched to a gene. The germline V gene encodes CDR1 SGHTA and CDR2 FQGTGA. The CDR3 has 14 residues. In nucleotides, the CDR3 is TGTGCCAGCAGCTCCCAACCGACAGGGGATGGCTACACCTTC. Its translation is CASSSQPTGDGYTF.

CDR3 residues: CAGGTVYNEQFF. The CDR3 nucleotides read TGTGCCGGAGGGACAGTTTACAATGAGCAGTTCTTC. The gene calls are TRBV6-1 and TRBJ2-1; possible D gene TRBD1, 7 bases. V lost 11 bases, J lost 4 bases, and 12 bases lay in between. Germline V gene data show CDR1 as MNHNS and CDR2 as SASEGT. The CDR3 consists of 12 residues.

The gene calls are TRBV20-1 and TRBJ1-1, with D unresolved. The V end lost 0 bases, the J end lost 11 bases, and 10 bases lay between the germline ends. The CDR3 runs 11 residues. Germline lookup yields CDR1 DFQATT and CDR2 SNEGSKA (reference sequence). The CDR3 protein is CSARDEVSAFF. The CDR3 bases are TGCAGTGCTAGAGATGAGGTTTCGGCTTTCTTT.

This sequence joins TRBV29-1 and TRBJ2-2; TRBD1 agrees at 7 bases. Germline trimming cut 2 bases from V and 5 bases from J; bases unmatched to any gene: 2. The CDR3 sequence is 13 residues long. CDR1 and CDR2 from the germline V gene are SQVTM and ANQGSEA. The CDR3 nucleotides are TGCAGCGTTGAATTCAGGGGGACCGGGGAGCTGTTTTTT. Amino acid sequence: CSVEFRGTGELFF.

The chain uses TRBV15 and TRBJ1-2, with 8 bases identical to TRBD1. Germline V gene data show CDR1 as LNHNV and CDR2 as YYDKDF (reference sequence). Trimming took 1 base from V and 2 from J; bases not matched to a gene: 0. This CDR3 region has 14 residues. The CDR3 nucleotides read TGTGCCACCAGCAGAGGGACAGGGAACTATGGCTACACCTTC. Its translation: CATSRGTGNYGYTF. Combining the CDR3 with reference TRBV15 and TRBJ1-2 gives the whole variable domain DAMVIQNPRYQVTQFGKPVTLSCSQTLNHNVMYWYQQKSSQAPKLLFHYYDKDFNNEADTPDNFQSRRPNTSFCFLDIRSPGLGDTAMYLCATSRGTGNYGYTFGSGTRLTVV.

The chain is built from TRBV29-1 and TRBJ2-7, with D tentatively TRBD1 (6 bases). Germline V gives CDR1 SQVTM, CDR2 ANQGSEA. Trimming cost V 4 bases and J 0 bases, with 7 bases left between them. The CDR3 is made up of 12 amino acids. This CDR3 is CSVADSSYEQYF. The CDR3, as DNA: TGCAGCGTTGCGGACAGCTCCTACGAGCAGTACTTC.

This chain joins TRBV18 and TRBJ1-5, with D uncertain. There are 14 residues in the CDR3. V dropped 3 bases and J dropped 8 bases, with 14 bases sitting between them. Germline CDR1 is KGHSH and CDR2 is LQKENI. CDR3 in DNA: TGTGCCAGCTCACCTGCGACGGTTGAGGAGCCCCAGCATTTT. Residues: CASSPATVEEPQHF.

The chain is built from TRBV5-1 and TRBJ2-5; 8 nucleotides match TRBD1. Germline V gene lookup returns CDR1 SGHRS and CDR2 YFSETQ. The CDR3 is 14 residues long. J was trimmed by 3 bases and V by 4 bases; bases with no gene match: 5. The CDR3 nucleotides are TGCGCCAGCAGCGGACAGGGCGCCGAAGAGACCCAGTACTTC. Residues: CASSGQGAEETQYF.

The V and J genes are TRBV19 and TRBJ1-3, with TRBD1 identical over 7 bases. The germline gives CDR1 LNHDA, CDR2 SQIVND (reference sequence). This CDR3 region has 16 residues. The ends lost 8 bases at V and 2 bases at J; junction bases unmatched: 12. The CDR3 coding sequence is TGTGCCAGTCTAACCACTACAGGGGCCGCTGGAAACACCATATATTTT. Its translation is CASLTTTGAAGNTIYF.

V usage is TRBV27 and J usage is TRBJ1-5; TRBD1 agrees at 7 bases. V trimming: 6 bases; J trimming: 3 bases; junction bases outside the gene matches: 8. The CDR3 loop spans 15 amino acids. Germline V gene data show CDR1 as MNHEY and CDR2 as SMNVEV (reference sequence). CDR3 nucleotide sequence: TGTGCCAGCAGCCGAGGGACAGAAACCAATCAGCCCCAGCATTTT. Protein: CASSRGTETNQPQHF.

The CDR3 DNA is TGTGCCTGGAGTGACTCCGGGATTGCCAAAAACATTCAGTACTTC. Translated: CAWSDSGIAKNIQYF. This chain joins TRBV30 and TRBJ2-4; tentatively, D is TRBD2 (5 bases). The CDR3 has 15 residues. V lost 1 base to trimming and J lost 1 base, with 11 bases between them. Germline loops: CDR1 GTSNPN, CDR2 SVGIG (reference sequence). The whole variable domain, remainder taken from reference TRBV30 and TRBJ2-4, is SQTIHQWPATLVQPVGSPLSLECTVEGTSNPNLYWYRQAAGRGLQLLFYSVGIGQISSEVPQNLSASRPQDRQFILSSKKLLLSDSGFYLCAWSDSGIAKNIQYFGAGTRLSVL.

This clone was recorded once. This chain links TRBV19 with TRBJ1-1; 8 bases align to TRBD1. Germline V gives CDR1 LNHDA, CDR2 SQIVND (reference sequence). V trimming: 3 bases; J trimming: 1 base; junction bases outside the gene matches: 1. The CDR3 sequence is 14 residues long. CDR3 nucleotides: TGTGCCAGTAGTATTGACAGGGGGAACACTGAAGCTTTCTTT. This translates into CASSIDRGNTEAFF.

This rearrangement joins TRBV4-3 to TRBJ2-3, with D hard to call. CDR1 and CDR2 from the germline V gene are LGHNA and YSLEER. V lost 0 bases and J 2 bases, leaving 9 bases between the germline ends. CDR3 length: 15 amino acids. Here the CDR3 reads CASSQDPGTTDTQYF. The CDR3 bases are TGCGCCAGCAGCCAAGATCCGGGTACCACAGATACGCAGTATTTT.

The chain combines TRBV19 with TRBJ2-3; D is unresolved. CDR1 and CDR2 (germline): LNHDA, SQIVND (reference sequence). V dropped 3 bases and J dropped 0 bases, with 13 bases sitting between them. This CDR3 contains 16 residues. The CDR3 region is CASSIGFSGSTDTQYF. The CDR3 nucleotides read TGTGCCAGTAGTATTGGTTTTTCAGGAAGCACAGATACGCAGTATTTT.

This clone was detected only a few times. The chain recombines TRBV6-5 with TRBJ1-1; 11 bases match TRBD1. Germline CDR1 and CDR2: MNHEY and SVGAGI. The ends lost 5 bases at V and 11 bases at J; junction bases unmatched: 13. The CDR3 sequence is 15 residues long. The CDR3: CASSTPPGQGAYAFF. In DNA form, the CDR3 reads TGTGCCAGCAGTACCCCCCCCGGACAGGGGGCTTATGCTTTCTTT.

The J gene is TRBJ1-5, the V gene TRBV19, with D hard to call. This CDR3 has 16 amino acids. V dropped 7 bases and J dropped 3 bases, with 19 bases sitting between them. Looked up from germline, CDR1 is LNHDA and CDR2 is SQIVND (reference sequence). CDR3 DNA sequence: TGTGCCAGTAATCCTTTGAGGCAGCCAAACAATCAGCCCCAGCATTTT. This encodes CASNPLRQPNNQPQHF.

The chain recombines TRBV28 with TRBJ2-3; 13 bases are shared with TRBD2. Germline assignment: CDR1 MDHEN and CDR2 SYDVKM. The CDR3 is 15 amino acids. V gave up 8 bases and J gave up 3 bases; unmatched junction bases: 5. CDR3 DNA sequence: TGTGCCAGCGCCAAACTAGCGGGAGGGACAGATACGCAGTATTTT. Amino acid sequence: CASAKLAGGTDTQYF.

J is TRBJ2-7 and V is TRBV9; maybe TRBD1 (6 bases). Germline assignment: CDR1 SGDLS and CDR2 YYNGEE. CDR3 length equals 16 residues. With 4 bases removed from V and 0 bases from J, the gap between germline ends came to 17 bases. In DNA form, the CDR3 reads TGTGCCAGCAGCCCCGAGGGTGGGGGCCCCTCCTACGAGCAGTACTTC. This gives the protein CASSPEGGGPSYEQYF.